These 24 T cell receptor beta chains share one sample of origin, sequenced in a study of blood T cells in healthy people across ages (dated by TCRdb to about 2015). Libraries came from 5' RACE. This sample was sequenced with an Illumina HiSeq 2500. A second PCR of roughly 7 to 11 cycles was performed with a sample-barcoded 5' primer and a J-beta primer mix. Clones were called with MiXCR by TCRdb after fastp trimmed the public reads at Q25, and only in-frame beta chains were retained. Rows with a matching CDR3 protein are joined into one entry that keeps the most common DNA and genes. In all, the sample holds about 590,000 distinct CDR3 sequences, and approximately 30% of those were seen once. The leading ten clones occupy 15% to 17% of the sample. The source material was blood. Source of these receptors: an elderly woman in good health.

This clonotype has ten or more counts. This chain's CDR3 is CASSAPGGGNIQYF. The CDR3 DNA is TGTGCCAGCAGCGCCCCGGGGGGGGGTAACATTCAGTACTTC. The chain couples TRBV7-2 to TRBJ2-4; 8 bases align to TRBD2. V dropped 5 bases and J dropped 7; count of bases not matched to a gene: 7. This CDR3 has 14 amino acids. Germline CDR1 SGHTA, CDR2 FQGNSA.

This clonotype was counted between two and nine times. The chain has TRBV5-1 and TRBJ1-1; D is ambiguous. Germline V gene data show CDR1 as SGHRS and CDR2 as YFSETQ. The length of the CDR3 is 13 residues. The germline V and J ends were trimmed by 5 bases and 5 bases, with 13 bases remaining between them. The DNA for the CDR3 is TGCGCCAGCAGGATCGGCGGCGGGACTGAAGCTTTCTTT. The encoded protein is CASRIGGGTEAFF.

To note about this clonotype: This may stem from a read error, because a much larger clone lies one nucleotide away. The rearrangement uses TRBV2 and TRBJ1-5; D might be TRBD1 (5 bases). Germline CDR1 and CDR2: SNHLY and FYNNEI. CDR3 length: 14 residues. CDR3: CTSSSGYDNQPQHF. The CDR3 DNA follows: TGTACCAGCAGTTCAGGGTACGACAATCAGCCCCAGCATTTT.

In its sample, this clonotype was seen many times. V usage is TRBV9 and J usage is TRBJ1-2, with TRBD1 as a possible D gene (5 bases). Trimming shortened V by 4 bases and J by 8 bases, and 18 bases separated the two germline ends. The length of the CDR3 is 14 residues. CDR1 is SGDLS and CDR2 is YYNGEE in the germline V gene. The CDR3 here is CASSPSPREEGYTF. The CDR3 region has the DNA TGTGCCAGCAGCCCGAGCCCCAGGGAGGAAGGCTACACCTTC.

The chain recombines TRBV20-1 with TRBJ2-3; the D is unclear. There are 13 residues in the CDR3. In germline, CDR1 is DFQATT, CDR2 SNEGSKA (reference sequence). With 4 bases removed from V and 0 bases from J, the gap between germline ends came to 8 bases. The CDR3: CSATGHSTDTQYF. CDR3 DNA sequence: TGCAGTGCTACCGGCCATAGCACAGATACGCAGTATTTT.

In regard to this clonotype: This could be a read error, since a much larger clone is one nucleotide away. V gene TRBV30 combines with J gene TRBJ2-7; D assignment may be TRBD1 or TRBD2 (5 bases each). V was clipped by 5 bases and J by 7 bases, with 12 bases between them. Germline CDR1 is GTSNPN and CDR2 is SVGIG (reference sequence). This CDR3 region has 11 residues. The CDR3 DNA is TGTGCCTGGGGGACCTCTGATGAGCAGTACTTC. It codes for CAWGTSDEQYF.

For this clonotype: This may be a read error, as it is one base from a much larger clone. The chain links TRBV20-1 to TRBJ2-5, with 11 bases aligning to TRBD2. Germline assignment: CDR1 DFQATT and CDR2 SNEGSKA (reference sequence). The CDR3 extends over 15 amino acids. V shed 0 bases and J 13 bases; nucleotides not matched to a gene: 13. As DNA, the CDR3 is TGCAGTGCTAGAGATCTGAGGCTAGCGGGGGGCGAGCGGTACTTC. Its translation: CSARDLRLAGGERYF.

This clonotype occurred a few times. CDR3 in DNA: TGCGCCAGCAGCCGGGCACGGGACTTGAACAATGAGCAGTTCTTC. It yields the protein CASSRARDLNNEQFF. The chain couples TRBV5-1 to TRBJ2-1; possible D gene TRBD2, 6 bases. The germline CDR1 and CDR2 sequences are SGHRS and YFSETQ. Trimming shortened V by 4 bases and J by 5 bases, and 16 bases separated the two germline ends. The CDR3 has 15 residues.

This clonotype was recorded many times. This chain joins TRBV15 and TRBJ2-5; D uncertain. Germline CDR1 LNHNV, CDR2 YYDKDF (reference sequence). The ends were cut back, 1 base at V and 5 bases at J, with 5 bases in the middle. The CDR3 has 12 amino acids. For the CDR3, the DNA is TGTGCCACCAGCAGAGGCGAGGAGACCCAGTACTTC. Its translation is CATSRGEETQYF.

This clonotype showed up many times. The CDR3 loop is CASSPRASGYTDTQYF. The CDR3 DNA sequence: TGTGCCAGCAGTCCCCGCGCTAGCGGCTACACAGATACGCAGTATTTT. The chain is built from TRBV12-3 or TRBV12-4 and TRBJ2-3, with TRBD2 matching over 7 bases. The junction had 10 bases not matched to a gene; V was cut back by 5 bases and J by 2 bases. The CDR3 length is 16 residues.

This rearrangement joins TRBV5-1 to TRBJ1-1, with TRBD1 matching over 11 bases. The germline CDR1 and CDR2 sequences are SGHRS and YFSETQ. The length of the CDR3 is 13 residues. V dropped 4 bases and J dropped 7; count of bases not matched to a gene: 3. The CDR3 DNA is TGCGCCAGCAGCCGGGACAGGGGGGATGAAGCTTTCTTT. The encoded protein is CASSRDRGDEAFF.

This clonotype was counted many times. The chain combines TRBV12-3 or TRBV12-4 with TRBJ1-1, with 10 nucleotides matching TRBD1. The CDR3 length is 12 residues. Losses at the gene ends were 4 bases for V and 8 bases for J; bases not matched to a gene: 1. CDR3 amino acids: CASSWGQGEAFF. CDR3 nucleotide sequence: TGTGCCAGCAGTTGGGGACAGGGGGAAGCTTTCTTT.

In its sample, this clonotype was seen once. A much larger clonotype is one base distant, so this may be a read error. The CDR3 nucleotides read TGTGCCAGCAGTGAGGGACACGGATCGATGATCTTC. This gives the protein CASSEGHGSMIF. The genes are TRBV6-1 and TRBJ2-1, with D perhaps TRBD1 (6 bases). CDR3 size: 12 residues. CDR1 and CDR2 from the germline V gene are MNHNS and SASEGT.

In its sample, this clonotype was seen a few times. This rearrangement joins TRBV2 to TRBJ1-1; D not resolved. Germline CDR1 and CDR2: SNHLY and FYNNEI. The V gene lost 6 bases and the J gene lost 5 bases, with 10 bases spanning the gap. CDR3 length equals 12 residues. The CDR3 nucleotides are TGTGCCAGCAGGGACCCCCGGACTGAAGCTTTCTTT. Amino acid sequence: CASRDPRTEAFF.

This clonotype has a count of ten or more. The rearrangement joins TRBV7-9 to TRBJ2-7; D perhaps matches TRBD2 (6 bases). Trimming shortened V by 5 bases and J by 0 bases, and 14 bases separated the two germline ends. The CDR3 has 15 residues. Germline V CDR1 and CDR2: SEHNR, FQNEAQ (reference sequence). The chain's CDR3 is CASSPAGGFSYEQYF. The CDR3 bases are TGTGCCAGCAGCCCAGCCGGGGGATTCTCCTACGAGCAGTACTTC.

The chain uses TRBV30 and TRBJ1-1; TRBD1 agrees at 7 bases. Unmatched junction bases numbered 6, after V lost 1 base and J lost 1 base. The germline V gene has CDR1 GTSNPN and CDR2 SVGIG (reference sequence). The CDR3 length is 15 residues. In DNA form, the CDR3 reads TGTGCCTGGAGTGCTAAAAGGACAGGGAACACTGAAGCTTTCTTT. Its translation is CAWSAKRTGNTEAFF. Together with reference TRBV30 and TRBJ1-1, the CDR3 gives the full variable domain: SQTIHQWPATLVQPVGSPLSLECTVEGTSNPNLYWYRQAAGRGLQLLFYSVGIGQISSEVPQNLSASRPQDRQFILSSKKLLLSDSGFYLCAWSAKRTGNTEAFFGQGTRLTVV.

The table lists this clonotype with many counts. This chain links TRBV20-1 with TRBJ2-3; 8 nucleotides match TRBD2. V lost 0 bases and J lost 4; bases outside the gene matches: 6. The CDR3 spans 15 residues. CDR1 and CDR2 from the germline V gene are DFQATT and SNEGSKA (reference sequence). The CDR3 sequence is CSARDRTGGPDTQYF. The CDR3 nucleotides read TGCAGTGCTAGAGATCGAACGGGGGGGCCAGATACGCAGTATTTT.

Regarding this clonotype: This clone may be a read error of a much larger clone one base away. The V call is TRBV20-1, the J call TRBJ2-2; 11 nucleotides align to TRBD2. CDR1 DFQATT and CDR2 SNEGSKA come from the germline V gene (reference sequence). The CDR3 totals 15 residues. Written as DNA, the CDR3 is TGCAGTGCTAGGACTAGCGGGGCGAGCACCGGGGAGCGGTTTTTT. As protein: CSARTSGASTGERFF.

This clonotype appeared many times. The chain is built from TRBV7-9 and TRBJ1-2; D is perhaps TRBD1 (6 bases). The ends were cut back, 6 bases at V and 4 bases at J, with 12 bases in the middle. The CDR3 consists of 13 residues. The germline V gene has CDR1 SEHNR and CDR2 FQNEAQ (reference sequence). The CDR3 nucleotides read TGTGCCAGCAGATCGGACAGTACCTATGGCTACACCTTC. Protein: CASRSDSTYGYTF.

V and J are TRBV5-1 and TRBJ1-2; a possible D gene is TRBD1 (6 bases). The CDR3 loop spans 14 amino acids. Germline V gene data show CDR1 as SGHRS and CDR2 as YFSETQ. Deletions cut 4 bases from V and 3 bases from J, with 13 bases between. Here the CDR3 reads CASSPRAGDYGYTF. CDR3 sequence (DNA): TGCGCCAGCAGCCCAAGGGCAGGGGACTATGGCTACACCTTC.

The V call is TRBV30, the J call TRBJ1-5; 9 bases line up with TRBD1. Trimming at V came to 0 bases and at J to 3 bases, leaving 3 bases not matched to a gene. Per the germline V gene, CDR1 is GTSNPN and CDR2 is SVGIG (reference sequence). CDR3 length: 15 residues. The CDR3 spells CAWSVQGADNQPQHF. In DNA form, the CDR3 reads TGTGCCTGGAGTGTACAGGGGGCGGACAATCAGCCCCAGCATTTT.

The chain uses TRBV4-1 and TRBJ2-1, with 9 bases matching TRBD2. The CDR3 is made up of 19 amino acids. Germline-derived CDR1 and CDR2 are MGHRA and YSYEKL. V shed 0 bases, J shed 4 bases, and the junction held 13 bases outside the gene matches. The CDR3 DNA reads TGCGCCAGCAGCCAAGATGGGGTTGGGCGGGGGGGCCAGTACAATGAGCAGTTCTTC. It encodes CASSQDGVGRGGQYNEQFF.

A note on this clonotype: Given a much more abundant clone one base away, this may be a read error. The DNA for the CDR3 is TGCAGTGTTAGAGAGGACAGGGCCGGGGGTCAGCCCCAGCATTTT. Its translation is CSVREDRAGGQPQHF. The chain uses TRBV20-1 and TRBJ1-5; 8 bases fit TRBD1. This CDR3 is 15 amino acids long. Germline V gene sequence: CDR1 DFQATT, CDR2 SNEGSKA (reference sequence).

Concerning this clonotype itself: A much larger clone lies one base from this, so it may be a read error. V and J are TRBV10-3 and TRBJ2-7; D may be TRBD1 (6 bases). CDR1 and CDR2 from the germline V gene are ENHRY and SYGVKD. The CDR3 consists of 15 residues. Trimming pared 0 bases from V and 7 bases from J, leaving 16 bases between. CDR3 protein: CAISESGQSGNEQYF. CDR3 DNA sequence: TGTGCCATCAGTGAGTCAGGACAGTCGGGGAATGAGCAGTACTTC.